This T cell receptor (beta chain) was retrieved from a study of regulatory T cells in long-lasting Graves disease. Whole-study results and caveats: Favored gene segments in persistent disease were TRBV28, TRBJ1-2 and TRBJ2-5.

The time point: newly diagnosed GD, antithyroid drugs for less than 3 months. The TCR library was prepared using RNA isolated from PBMCs. Researchers made TCR beta libraries by using iRepertoire HTBI primers and running Arm-PCR on CDR3 regions. As processed by the authors: Identified segments across samples numbered just over 60 TRBV and 14 to 15 TRBJ. Each CDR3 protein gets one entry after TCRdb re-called the multiplex PCR reads with MiXCR. The V and J calls, along with clone size, are taken from TCRdb and not from the paper's own processing. The sample includes 550,000 or so distinct CDR3 sequences, around 12% of them seen just once. On this clonotype itself: Its cognate antigen is unknown.

This CDR3 is built from 13 residues. Germline assignment: CDR1 DFQATT and CDR2 SNEGSKA (reference sequence). These records were also assigned to another study, of T cells in Graves' hyperthyroidism and ophthalmopathy. This second report adds: The hyperthyroidism patients had all been newly diagnosed, and their disease duration was under 2 months. Their ages ranged from 18 to 65 years. Stable hyperthyroidism was told apart from ophthalmopathy by a model built on 13 V-J features.

This TCR came from a woman aged 25 to 45 with Graves disease. The source material was peripheral blood mononuclear cells (PBMCs), sampled at new diagnosis, from a patient treated with antithyroid drugs. The V and J genes are TRBV20-1 and TRBJ2-3; D is uncertain. Gene TRBJ1-5 matches the end of the DNA better, so the J call may be wrong. The CDR3 sequence is CSAAGPRTDTQHF. CDR3 sequence (DNA): TGCAGTGCCGCCGGGCCCCGAACAGATACGCAGCATTTT.